Shown below are 21 T cell receptor beta chains from a single sample sequenced in a study of T cell responses to AZD1222 COVID-19 vaccine (dated by TCRdb to about 2021). Library preparation used the immunoSEQ multiplex PCR assay. The table was pulled from immuneACCESS by TCRdb, which kept in-frame rearrangements only. Such tables lose some clones; where checked, under half of the loss comes from unresolved V genes, and the rest has no known cause. The sample table shows 55,000 to 75,000 clones, and about nine tenths are seen once. Less than 9% of the sample belongs to the ten largest clones. The label giving this sample's time point can be read as: baseline before first vaccination. The sample in question was peripheral blood, obtained on day 0 of AZD1222 vaccination. Every receptor here comes from an adult in good health.

This chain connects TRBV6-5 to TRBJ2-3; D gene unclear. Between the trimmed V and J ends, which lost 7 bases and 6 bases, there was a span of 14 bases. The CDR3 contains 13 residues. Per the germline V gene, CDR1 is MNHEY and CDR2 is SVGAGI. In DNA, the CDR3 is TGTGCCAGCAATCGCAGATTCACGGATACGCAGTATTTT. Amino acid sequence: CASNRRFTDTQYF.

V and J are TRBV6-1 and TRBJ1-5; TRBD1 might be the D (6 bases). V lost 3 bases and J 0 bases, leaving 12 bases between the germline ends. This CDR3 has 16 amino acids. CDR1 MNHNS and CDR2 SASEGT come from the germline V gene. The CDR3 loop is CASSDLSRGSNQPQHF. CDR3 coding DNA: TGTGCCAGCAGTGATCTCTCCAGGGGTAGCAATCAGCCCCAGCATTTT.

This chain links TRBV11-2 with TRBJ1-4; D gene unclear. V lost 5 bases and J lost 6, with 13 bases in between. Germline CDR1 and CDR2: SGHAT and FQNNGV. CDR3 length: 14 residues. For the CDR3, the DNA is TGTGCCAGCAGCGGGCTGGGGTCAGATGAAAAACTGTTTTTT. It specifies CASSGLGSDEKLFF.

This clone was observed a handful of times. The gene calls are TRBV19 and TRBJ1-5, with a weak D call TRBD1 (5 bases). Germline CDR1 and CDR2: LNHDA and SQIVND (reference sequence). The CDR3 spans 12 residues. Deletions cut 5 bases from V and 5 bases from J, with 7 bases between. In nucleotides, the CDR3 is TGTGCCAGTAGTCGGGGCCATCAGCCCCAGCATTTT. It codes for CASSRGHQPQHF.

The V call is TRBV5-1, the J call TRBJ1-4; no reliable D call. CDR3 size: 13 residues. The germline V gene encodes CDR1 SGHRS and CDR2 YFSETQ. Trimming stripped 2 bases from V and 4 bases from J, with 6 bases between. The DNA of the CDR3 is TGCGCCAGCAGCTTAGGTCATAATGAAAAACTGTTTTTT. Protein sequence: CASSLGHNEKLFF.

There are a few counts of this clone. V gene TRBV13 combines with J gene TRBJ2-7, with 8 nucleotides matching TRBD1. V trimming: 1 base; J trimming: 2 bases; junction bases outside the gene matches: 10. Germline loops: CDR1 PRHDT, CDR2 FYEKMQ (reference sequence). The CDR3 runs to 17 residues. Written as DNA, the CDR3 is TGTGCCAGCAGCTTAGCGACTTGGACAGGGAAAGCCTACGAGCAGTACTTC. Its protein product is CASSLATWTGKAYEQYF.

This chain connects TRBV7-9 to TRBJ2-1; D tentatively reads TRBD1 or TRBD2 (5 bases each). Germline loops: CDR1 SEHNR, CDR2 FQNEAQ (reference sequence). Trimming left V 1 base short and J 5 bases short, with 9 bases between. CDR3 size: 14 residues. CDR3 sequence: CASSLVQGDNEQFF. The CDR3 nucleotides read TGTGCCAGCAGCTTAGTGCAGGGAGACAATGAGCAGTTCTTC.

The chain carries TRBV7-9 and TRBJ1-6, with TRBD1 matching 7 bases. Germline V CDR1 and CDR2: SEHNR, FQNEAQ (reference sequence). The CDR3 spans 14 residues. The V gene end was trimmed by 4 bases and the J gene end by 7 bases; junction bases not matched to a gene: 4. CDR3 in DNA: TGTGCCAGCAGCTACGGGACAGCCAATTCACCCCTCCACTTT. It specifies CASSYGTANSPLHF.

This clone was seen a handful of times. The V and J genes are TRBV4-3 and TRBJ2-4, with 9 bases matching TRBD2. Germline V gives CDR1 LGHNA, CDR2 YSLEER. Germline trimming cut 0 bases from V and 1 base from J; bases unmatched to any gene: 13. The CDR3 consists of 20 residues. The chain's CDR3 is CASSQELASGTLGAKNIQYF. In DNA, the CDR3 is TGCGCCAGCAGCCAAGAATTGGCTAGCGGGACCCTGGGGGCCAAAAACATTCAGTACTTC.

This clone has just one count. The gene calls are TRBV5-1 and TRBJ2-1, with TRBD2 identical over 8 bases. The CDR3 contains 15 residues. Looked up from germline, CDR1 is SGHRS and CDR2 is YFSETQ. V shed 2 bases and J 5 bases; nucleotides not matched to a gene: 6. For the CDR3, the DNA is TGCGCCAGCAGCTTAGGCGGGGGGTCCCACAATGAGCAGTTCTTC. Translating it yields CASSLGGGSHNEQFF.

The CDR3, as DNA: TGCGCCAGCAGCTTGGGCTGGAGCTCCTACGAGCAGTACTTC. Protein product: CASSLGWSSYEQYF. The J gene is TRBJ2-7, the V gene TRBV5-1; D uncertain. Germline V gene data show CDR1 as SGHRS and CDR2 as YFSETQ. V lost 0 bases, J lost 0 bases, and 7 bases lay in between. CDR3 length: 14 amino acids.

In this sample, this clone turned up once. The V gene is TRBV14, the J gene TRBJ1-6; no clear D. Germline CDR1 is SGHDN and CDR2 is FVKESK. The CDR3 sequence is 11 residues long. The ends were cut back, 8 bases at V and 8 bases at J, with 7 bases in the middle. This CDR3 reads CASFRDSPLHF. For the CDR3, the DNA is TGTGCCAGCTTTAGGGATTCACCCCTCCACTTT. The whole variable domain, filled in from reference TRBV14 and TRBJ1-6, reads EAGVTQFPSHSVIEKGQTVTLRCDPISGHDNLYWYRRVMGKEIKFLLHFVKESKQDESGMPNNRFLAERTGGTYSTLKVQPAELEDSGVYFCASFRDSPLHFGNGTRLTVT.

The V gene is TRBV6-5, the J gene TRBJ1-6; D is perhaps TRBD1 (6 bases). Trimming left V 5 bases short and J 3 bases short, with 11 bases between. Germline V CDR1 and CDR2: MNHEY, SVGAGI. The length of the CDR3 is 15 residues. The CDR3 coding sequence is TGTGCCAGCAGTAAGGACAGATACTATAATTCACCCCTCCACTTT. It codes for CASSKDRYYNSPLHF.

V is TRBV5-4 and J is TRBJ2-2; 9 bases line up with TRBD2. The CDR3 consists of 16 residues. J gave up 5 bases and V 2 bases, and 7 bases lay outside the gene matches. Germline V gene data show CDR1 as SGHNT and CDR2 as YYREEE (reference sequence). CDR3 sequence (DNA): TGTGCCAGCAGCTTTTCCGGGGGACTAGCTACCGGGGAGCTGTTTTTT. It codes for CASSFSGGLATGELFF.

V and J are TRBV6-5 and TRBJ2-3; TRBD1 matches at 8 bases. The CDR3 has 15 amino acids. The V segment lost 2 bases and the J segment 3 bases; nucleotides outside the gene matches: 4. Germline V gives CDR1 MNHEY, CDR2 SVGAGI. CDR3 amino acids: CASSYHRGRTDTQYF. DNA of the CDR3: TGTGCCAGCAGTTACCACAGGGGGAGGACAGATACGCAGTATTTT.

This clone was seen once. The V and J genes are TRBV10-3 and TRBJ1-1; D is perhaps TRBD1 (6 bases). Germline values: CDR1 ENHRY, CDR2 SYGVKD. The CDR3 spans 15 residues. The V end lost 4 bases, the J end lost 4 bases, and 16 bases lay between the germline ends. The CDR3 sequence is CAISGAGRGFTEAFF. The CDR3 coding sequence is TGTGCCATCAGTGGGGCGGGAAGGGGGTTCACTGAAGCTTTCTTT.

J is TRBJ1-1 and V is TRBV5-1, with D possibly matching TRBD1 (6 bases). The V and J ends lost 3 bases and 0 bases respectively, with 6 bases between them. Looked up from germline, CDR1 is SGHRS and CDR2 is YFSETQ. The CDR3 totals 13 residues. The CDR3 region has the DNA TGCGCCAGCAGCTGGACAGTGAACACTGAAGCTTTCTTT. Translated, it gives CASSWTVNTEAFF.

The V gene is TRBV18, the J gene TRBJ2-7; 7 nucleotides align to TRBD1. The CDR3 consists of 12 residues. The V gene's germline CDR1 is KGHSH and CDR2 LQKENI. J was trimmed by 5 bases and V by 5 bases; bases with no gene match: 3. CDR3 loop: CASSKDRNEQYF. The CDR3 DNA sequence: TGTGCCAGCTCAAAGGACAGGAACGAGCAGTACTTC.

The rearrangement joins TRBV4-2 to TRBJ2-2; 9 bases are shared with TRBD2. Germline V lookup: CDR1 LGHNA, CDR2 YNFKEQ. The CDR3 totals 15 residues. Trimming took 4 bases from V and 6 from J; bases not matched to a gene: 6. In nucleotides, the CDR3 is TGTGCCAGCAGCCTAAGACTAGCGGCCCCCGGGGAGCTGTTTTTT. Protein sequence: CASSLRLAAPGELFF.

The CDR3 DNA reads TGTGCCAGTAGTATCAACAGGGGCCCGCTGGGCACTGAAGCTTTCTTT. Translating gives CASSINRGPLGTEAFF. V is TRBV19 and J is TRBJ1-1; TRBD1 aligns across 7 bases. J gave up 4 bases and V 3 bases, and 11 bases lay outside the gene matches. Germline V gene data show CDR1 as LNHDA and CDR2 as SQIVND (reference sequence). The CDR3 totals 16 residues. The whole variable domain, filled in from reference TRBV19 and TRBJ1-1, reads DGGITQSPKYLFRKEGQNVTLSCEQNLNHDAMYWYRQDPGQGLRLIYYSQIVNDFQKGDIAEGYSVSREKKESFPLTVTSAQKNPTAFYLCASSINRGPLGTEAFFGQGTRLTVV.

V usage is TRBV5-1 and J usage is TRBJ2-6; 7 bases map to TRBD2. This CDR3 has 18 amino acids. The germline V gene has CDR1 SGHRS and CDR2 YFSETQ. The V gene end was trimmed by 4 bases and the J gene end by 0 bases; junction bases not matched to a gene: 10. CDR3 sequence: CASSHRASGGSGANVLTF. CDR3 DNA: TGCGCCAGCAGCCATAGGGCTAGCGGAGGCTCTGGGGCCAACGTCCTGACTTTC.